The subject of this entry is one T cell receptor (beta chain). The V end was cut by 8 bases, the J end by 4 bases, with 13 bases between. This CDR3 has 13 amino acids. The authors' processing: Amplification with reference gene primers provided the estimates of nucleated cell counts. Profiling relied on immunoSEQ multiplex PCR, and the TCRdb table lists in-frame clones only, not all of them. V, J and clone size are those of that table, while D and trimming were read from the DNA. The sample carries roughly 8,200 clones, around 84% recorded once. This sample is drawn from a study of blood T cell repertoires in COVID-19. On the study more broadly: Acute and convalescent COVID-19 specimens originated in the United States, Italy and Spain.

The specimen sequenced was peripheral blood. This receptor was taken from a human donor with active COVID-19. The donor label of this sample is uncertain. The chain recombines TRBV12-3 or TRBV12-4 with TRBJ2-3; perhaps TRBD2 as D (5 bases). The CDR3 DNA reads as TGTGCCAGCTCGGCCCGGGGAGCAGATACGCAGTATTTT. It specifies CASSARGADTQYF.